This T cell receptor (beta chain) was found in a study of regulatory T cells in long-lasting Graves disease. Study-level results: With persistent disease, TRBV28, TRBJ1-2 and TRBJ2-5 were the favored segments.

Construction of TCR beta libraries relied on iRepertoire HTBI primers and on Arm-PCR targeting CDR3 regions. MiXCR was run by TCRdb on the multiplex PCR reads, yielding one entry per CDR3 protein. The table records 430,000 or so distinct CDR3 sequences, around 23% of them present only once. The V end lost 2 bases, the J end lost 3 bases, and 11 bases lay between the germline ends. The CDR3 sequence is 14 residues long. As regards this clonotype: Its target is not known.

As for time point: persistent/refractory GD, antithyroid drugs over 5 years with positive TRAb. PBMC-extracted RNA yielded the TCR library. V gene TRBV12-3 or TRBV12-4 combines with J gene TRBJ2-7, with D uncertain. The source of this sequence is a female donor with Graves disease. The starting material was peripheral blood mononuclear cells (PBMCs), obtained when the disease was refractory, from a patient treated with antithyroid drugs. The CDR3 region is CASSLRALNYEQYF. The DNA for the CDR3 is TGTGCCAGCAGTTTACGGGCCTTAAACTACGAGCAGTACTTC.